The 31 T cell receptor beta chains below come from one sample, sequenced in a study of CD8 T cells in ankylosing spondylitis. One entry per CDR3 protein results from TCRdb running MiXCR on the 5' RACE reads. The repertoire has 120,000 to 150,000 distinct CDR3 sequences, roughly 8% of them found once; the top ten carry under 7.5%. Sequenced material: synovial fluid, either unsorted or a sorted T cell fraction (not recorded which). The receptors originated from a male donor with ankylosing spondylitis.

This clonotype has at least ten counts. The chain is built from TRBV5-1 and TRBJ2-1; D uncertain. Per germline, CDR1 SGHRS and CDR2 YFSETQ. The CDR3 covers 15 residues. Trimming shortened V by 3 bases and J by 6 bases, and 16 bases separated the two germline ends. The DNA of the CDR3 is TGCGCCAGCAGCTCCCATCCCAGCGTAGGCAATGAGCAGTTCTTC. It is translated as CASSSHPSVGNEQFF.

This clonotype occurred a few times. The chain combines TRBV4-1 with TRBJ1-1; possibly TRBD1 for D (5 bases). The V gene lost 1 base and the J gene lost 1 base, with 7 bases spanning the gap. CDR1 is MGHRA and CDR2 is YSYEKL in the germline V gene. The length of the CDR3 is 14 residues. The CDR3 reads CASSQGGANTEAFF. The CDR3 coding sequence is TGCGCCAGCAGCCAAGGAGGGGCGAACACTGAAGCTTTCTTT.

The chain joins TRBV7-2 to TRBJ2-5; 7 positions match TRBD2. CDR1 SGHTA and CDR2 FQGNSA come from the germline V gene. This CDR3 spans 16 amino acids. After removal of 5 bases from V and 3 bases from J, the junction contained 12 bases not matched to a gene. CDR3 DNA: TGTGCCAGCAGCCCAGTAATACTGGGAGGGAAAGAGACCCAGTACTTC. Translation: CASSPVILGGKETQYF. The full variable domain, rest sourced from reference TRBV7-2 and TRBJ2-5, is GAGVSQSPSNKVTEKGKDVELRCDPISGHTALYWYRQSLGQGLEFLIYFQGNSAPDKSGLPSDRFSAERTGGSVSTLTIQRTQQEDSAVYLCASSPVILGGKETQYFGPGTRLLVL.

This clonotype occurred many times. The CDR3 coding sequence is TGTGCCAGCAGCTTAGTCCAGGGACAATACAATGAGCAGTTCTTC. This translates into CASSLVQGQYNEQFF. This chain connects TRBV5-4 to TRBJ2-1; weak D call: TRBD1 (6 bases). V lost 2 bases and J lost 4, with 13 bases in between. The CDR3 contains 15 residues. Germline V lookup: CDR1 SGHNT, CDR2 YYREEE (reference sequence).

This clonotype was counted many times. The rearrangement uses TRBV12-3 or TRBV12-4 and TRBJ2-2; D may match TRBD1 or TRBD2 (7 bases each). This CDR3 is 15 amino acids long. V was cut by 4 bases and J by 4 bases, with 13 bases left in between. The CDR3 sequence: CASSYPRGGTGELFF. As DNA, the CDR3 is TGTGCCAGCAGTTACCCCAGGGGGGGCACCGGGGAGCTGTTTTTT.

This clonotype has at least ten counts. The rearrangement uses TRBV20-1 and TRBJ2-1; no definite D call. V lost 4 bases to trimming and J lost 0 bases, with 13 bases between them. The V gene's germline CDR1 is DFQATT and CDR2 SNEGSKA (reference sequence). The CDR3 totals 15 residues. CDR3 sequence: CSAIPDWSSYNEQFF. The CDR3, as DNA: TGCAGTGCTATACCAGACTGGAGCTCCTACAATGAGCAGTTCTTC.

The DNA for the CDR3 is TGTGCCAGCAGTTACTCCCCGGCGGGGGGTGAAAACATTCAGTACTTC. Amino acid sequence: CASSYSPAGGENIQYF. The chain has TRBV6-5 and TRBJ2-4; 8 positions agree with TRBD2. The germline V gene has CDR1 MNHEY and CDR2 SVGAGI. The CDR3 totals 16 residues. Trimming removed 0 bases from V and 5 bases from J; junction bases left unmatched: 6.

This clonotype has just a few counts. The CDR3 spells CASTFDTYTGELFF. Written as DNA, the CDR3 is TGTGCCAGCACCTTCGACACCTACACCGGGGAGCTGTTTTTT. This chain joins TRBV28 and TRBJ2-2; D gene ambiguous. V shed 7 bases and J shed 3 bases, with 12 bases lying between them. CDR1 is MDHEN and CDR2 is SYDVKM in the germline V gene. The CDR3 sequence is 14 residues long.

This clonotype appeared a few times. The rearrangement uses TRBV20-1 and TRBJ2-3, with 8 bases that match TRBD2. CDR3 size: 16 residues. V lost 5 bases to trimming and J lost 3 bases; unmatched junction nucleotides: 13. CDR1 is DFQATT, CDR2 SNEGSKA, per germline (reference sequence). The CDR3 loop is CSAFPLSGSITDTQYF. DNA of the CDR3: TGCAGTGCTTTTCCATTAAGCGGGAGCATAACAGATACGCAGTATTTT.

This clonotype came up many times. V usage is TRBV2 and J usage is TRBJ2-5; D is undetermined. Germline CDR1 reads SNHLY; CDR2 reads FYNNEI. The CDR3 sequence is 11 residues long. With 8 bases removed from V and 1 base from J, the gap between germline ends came to 5 bases. CDR3 sequence (DNA): TGTGCCAGCGCTCTCCAAGAGACCCAGTACTTC. Translated, it gives CASALQETQYF. The full variable domain, rest sourced from reference TRBV2 and TRBJ2-5, is EPEVTQTPSHQVTQMGQEVILRCVPISNHLYFYWYRQILGQKVEFLVSFYNNEISEKSEIFDDQFSVERPDGSNFTLKIRSTKLEDSAMYFCASALQETQYFGPGTRLLVL.

This clonotype was seen a few times. V gene TRBV6-1 combines with J gene TRBJ1-1, with 8 nucleotides matching TRBD1. Germline lookup yields CDR1 MNHNS and CDR2 SASEGT. The trim removed 6 bases at V and 1 base at J, leaving 7 bases unmatched. The CDR3 totals 15 residues. The CDR3 here is CASRGSQGGNTEAFF. The CDR3 nucleotides are TGTGCCAGCAGGGGGTCACAGGGGGGGAACACTGAAGCTTTCTTT.

The chain recombines TRBV20-1 with TRBJ2-5, with 9 bases that match TRBD2. Germline CDR1 DFQATT, CDR2 SNEGSKA (reference sequence). The CDR3 contains 13 residues. Unmatched junction bases numbered 6, after V lost 6 bases and J lost 4 bases. Here the CDR3 reads CSARSGGGETQYF. CDR3 bases: TGCAGTGCCCGTAGCGGGGGCGGAGAGACCCAGTACTTC.

The CDR3 DNA sequence: TGTGCCATCAGTGAGTCGACCGGGGCTAGCGGGTCGAGGGATACGCAGTATTTT. Amino acids: CAISESTGASGSRDTQYF. The chain is built from TRBV10-3 and TRBJ2-3, with TRBD2 identical over 8 bases. The V gene end was trimmed by 0 bases and the J gene end by 6 bases; junction bases not matched to a gene: 14. The V gene's germline CDR1 is ENHRY and CDR2 SYGVKD. The CDR3 covers 18 residues.

This clonotype was recorded many times. This chain uses TRBV7-3 with TRBJ1-1; a weak D match, TRBD1 (6 bases). With 1 base removed from V and 7 bases from J, the gap between germline ends came to 10 bases. Germline V gives CDR1 SGHTA, CDR2 FQGTGA. CDR3 length: 13 amino acids. CDR3 sequence: CASSLRGGGEAFF. For the CDR3, the DNA is TGTGCCAGCAGCTTAAGGGGGGGCGGTGAAGCTTTCTTT.

This clonotype appeared many times. The rearrangement joins TRBV4-3 to TRBJ2-2, with D uncertain. This CDR3 comprises 14 residues. V was shortened by 4 bases and J by 1 base, with 7 bases between the two germline ends. The germline V gene has CDR1 LGHNA and CDR2 YSLEER. This CDR3 is CASSRRQNTGELFF. Written as DNA, the CDR3 is TGCGCCAGCAGCCGCAGACAGAACACCGGGGAGCTGTTTTTT.

This clonotype has a handful of counts. J is TRBJ2-5 and V is TRBV24-1, with 7 bases lining up with TRBD2. This CDR3 comprises 15 residues. The trim removed 2 bases at V and 5 bases at J, leaving 7 bases unmatched. CDR1 is KGHDR and CDR2 is SFDVKD in the germline V gene. The CDR3 bases are TGTGCCACCAGTGATTACTCCGGGGGGTTGGAGACCCAGTACTTC. It translates to CATSDYSGGLETQYF.

V usage is TRBV7-2 and J usage is TRBJ1-5; tentative D call: TRBD1 (5 bases). There are 13 residues in the CDR3. Trimming stripped 5 bases from V and 4 bases from J, with 9 bases between. CDR1 is SGHTA, CDR2 FQGNSA, per germline. For the CDR3, the DNA is TGTGCCAGCAGCATCAAGGGGAATCAGCCCCAGCATTTT. Translation gives CASSIKGNQPQHF.

Ten or more counts support this clonotype. The rearrangement joins TRBV5-1 to TRBJ2-1, with TRBD2 as a possible D gene (6 bases). Trimming removed 4 bases at V and 7 bases at J, with 18 bases between. This CDR3 region has 15 residues. Germline V gene data show CDR1 as SGHRS and CDR2 as YFSETQ. CDR3 sequence reads: CASSTGAGAGNEQFF. The CDR3 coding sequence is TGCGCCAGCAGCACCGGGGCAGGAGCGGGTAATGAGCAGTTCTTC.

In this sample, this clonotype turned up a few times. This sequence joins TRBV6-5 and TRBJ2-3; D remains ambiguous. CDR1 and CDR2 (germline): MNHEY, SVGAGI. V lost 3 bases, J lost 2 bases, and 12 bases lay in between. The CDR3 consists of 15 residues. The CDR3 DNA is TGTGCCAGCAGTTATCTGGCCAGTTTCACAGATACGCAGTATTTT. Protein product: CASSYLASFTDTQYF.

This clonotype was seen a few times. The chain employs TRBV25-1 and TRBJ1-6, with D uncertain. This CDR3 has 14 amino acids. Germline lookup yields CDR1 MGHDK and CDR2 SYGVNS. V was shortened by 2 bases and J by 8 bases, with 10 bases between the two germline ends. CDR3 amino acids: CASSEEQSYSPLHF. The CDR3 DNA sequence: TGTGCCAGCAGTGAAGAACAGAGTTATTCACCCCTCCACTTT.

V gene TRBV20-1 combines with J gene TRBJ2-1; tentatively, D is TRBD2 (6 bases). Trimming took off 3 bases at V and 11 bases at J, with 17 bases between the two ends. CDR1 and CDR2 (germline): DFQATT, SNEGSKA (reference sequence). The CDR3 contains 13 residues. The CDR3 region is CSASNTNSGKQFF. The CDR3 DNA sequence: TGCAGTGCTAGTAATACTAATAGCGGTAAGCAGTTCTTC.

J is TRBJ1-5 and V is TRBV20-1; D is uncertain. CDR1 is DFQATT and CDR2 is SNEGSKA in the germline V gene (reference sequence). The CDR3 spans 14 residues. The germline V and J ends were trimmed by 0 bases and 7 bases, with 13 bases remaining between them. This CDR3 is CSARDRRGGQPQHF. The CDR3 region has the DNA TGCAGTGCTAGAGATAGGCGGGGAGGGCAGCCCCAGCATTTT.

This clonotype was seen many times. A junction end diverges from the germline sequence, so it may reflect a read error. V gene TRBV28 combines with J gene TRBJ2-3; 10 bases align to TRBD2. CDR1 and CDR2 from the germline V gene are MDHEN and SYDVKM. CDR3 length: 12 residues. DNA for the CDR3: TGTGCCAGCAGTTCCTACTCTAGCGGGGGTGATTTT. This gives the protein CASSSYSSGGDF.

This clonotype was detected a few times. This sequence joins TRBV15 and TRBJ1-2; 7 nucleotides align to TRBD1. This CDR3 is built from 14 residues. The germline V gene has CDR1 LNHNV and CDR2 YYDKDF (reference sequence). The junction had 4 bases not matched to a gene; V was cut back by 6 bases and J by 0 bases. Here the CDR3 DNA reads TGTGCCACCAGGCGACAGGGAGCTAACTATGGCTACACCTTC. This encodes CATRRQGANYGYTF.

The CDR3 nucleotides are TGTGCCATCGGCCCCGTGCGACCACTCCTTTCAACTAATGAAAAACTGTTTTTT. As protein: CAIGPVRPLLSTNEKLFF. The genes are TRBV5-6 and TRBJ1-4; no reliable D call. Trimming shortened V by 9 bases and J by 0 bases, and 24 bases separated the two germline ends. Germline V gene data show CDR1 as SGHDT and CDR2 as YYEEEE. The CDR3 is 18 amino acids.

This clonotype has more than one count but fewer than ten. The rearrangement uses TRBV20-1 and TRBJ1-2; D not resolved. Trimming cost V 5 bases and J 5 bases, with 12 bases left between them. This CDR3 is 12 amino acids long. The V gene's germline CDR1 is DFQATT and CDR2 SNEGSKA (reference sequence). The CDR3 bases are TGCAGTGCTCCCGCCTACGGGTATGGCTACACCTTC. This translates into CSAPAYGYGYTF.

This clonotype was recorded at least ten times. In DNA form, the CDR3 reads TGCAGCGTTGAAGGCGTGAGCACTGAAGCTTTCTTT. It is translated as CSVEGVSTEAFF. The V call is TRBV29-1, the J call TRBJ1-1; D unresolved. This CDR3 has 12 amino acids. CDR1 SQVTM and CDR2 ANQGSEA come from the germline V gene. Trimming left V 1 base short and J 4 bases short, with 7 bases between.

In its sample, this clonotype was seen a few times. V usage is TRBV7-8 and J usage is TRBJ2-2; no clear D gene. Germline loops: CDR1 SGHVS, CDR2 FQNEAQ. V was shortened by 5 bases and J by 4 bases, with 8 bases between the two germline ends. The CDR3 contains 13 residues. The CDR3 region is CASSPHTTGELFF. CDR3 in DNA: TGTGCCAGCAGCCCCCATACCACCGGGGAGCTGTTTTTT.

Many counts were recorded for this clonotype. The V gene is TRBV20-1, the J gene TRBJ1-2; no reliable D call. This CDR3 spans 13 amino acids. The germline gives CDR1 DFQATT, CDR2 SNEGSKA (reference sequence). V lost 3 bases to trimming and J lost 4 bases, with 12 bases between them. CDR3 sequence (DNA): TGCAGTGCTAGTCCGGGAGTAAGCTATGGCTACACCTTC. It specifies CSASPGVSYGYTF.

This clonotype was seen a handful of times. The chain couples TRBV7-2 to TRBJ2-4; a weak D match, TRBD1 (5 bases). The germline CDR1 and CDR2 sequences are SGHTA and FQGNSA. This CDR3 comprises 13 residues. V gave up 1 base and J gave up 7 bases, with 8 bases separating them. Here the CDR3 DNA reads TGTGCCAGCAGCTTAGGGGGCAGGAACATTCAGTACTTC. Encoded protein: CASSLGGRNIQYF.

This clonotype was counted only a few times. The genes are TRBV4-3 and TRBJ2-5; possible D gene TRBD2, 6 bases. CDR3 length: 18 amino acids. V lost 3 bases and J 0 bases, leaving 20 bases between the germline ends. The germline CDR1 and CDR2 sequences are LGHNA and YSLEER. CDR3 region: CASSQGWNQWRDQETQYF. Written as DNA, the CDR3 is TGCGCCAGCAGCCAGGGCTGGAACCAATGGAGGGACCAAGAGACCCAGTACTTC.